This TCR beta chain is from a study of blood T cell repertoires in COVID-19. The wider study: Spain, Italy and the United States supplied samples that represented acute and convalescent COVID-19.

The data were produced by immunoSEQ multiplex PCR, yet TCRdb's version contains in-frame clones alone and is incomplete. Here the sample spans 140,000 to 150,000 clones, 79% being singletons. V lost 4 bases and J lost 0, with 12 bases in between. The CDR3 is made up of 15 amino acids. Germline lookup yields CDR1 LGHNA and CDR2 YNFKEQ. This receptor was identified in a middle-aged man with active or convalescent COVID-19. The rearrangement joins TRBV4-2 to TRBJ1-2; D remains unclear. What was sequenced was peripheral blood. CDR3 region: CASSPADGANYGYTF. CDR3 bases: TGTGCCAGCAGCCCTGCGGACGGGGCTAACTATGGCTACACCTTC.